This TCR beta chain was obtained from a study of T cell clonotyping in hematopoietic cell transplantation. Study findings and constraints: Broader posttransplant TCR repertoire diversity was predicted by graft donor and pretransplant recipient Inverse Simpson Index values. Few recipient clonotypes overlapped donors; over 97% were de novo at given depth. Cells were unsorted, so CD4 and CD8 contributions were not separated. After transplant, recipient diversity fell while pathologically expanded clonotypes grew through day 180.

This clone was picked up a small number of times. Its antigen is not identified. This table comes from immunoSEQ multiplex PCR, and its TCRdb copy is limited to in-frame clones, with some not included. The sample has fewer than 15,000 clones; about half are singletons. CDR1 MNHNS and CDR2 SASEGT come from the germline V gene. The ends lost 2 bases at V and 3 bases at J; junction bases unmatched: 4. The CDR3 extends over 15 amino acids. Sequencing used peripheral blood mononuclear cells. This TCR derives from a man aged 50-60 years in good health. Some clones in this sample may be carry-over from other donors' samples. The chain carries TRBV6-1 and TRBJ1-2; 9 nucleotides line up with TRBD1. The CDR3 loop reads CASSEHRGHDYGYTF. CDR3 sequence (DNA): TGTGCCAGCAGTGAACACAGGGGGCACGACTATGGCTACACCTTC.